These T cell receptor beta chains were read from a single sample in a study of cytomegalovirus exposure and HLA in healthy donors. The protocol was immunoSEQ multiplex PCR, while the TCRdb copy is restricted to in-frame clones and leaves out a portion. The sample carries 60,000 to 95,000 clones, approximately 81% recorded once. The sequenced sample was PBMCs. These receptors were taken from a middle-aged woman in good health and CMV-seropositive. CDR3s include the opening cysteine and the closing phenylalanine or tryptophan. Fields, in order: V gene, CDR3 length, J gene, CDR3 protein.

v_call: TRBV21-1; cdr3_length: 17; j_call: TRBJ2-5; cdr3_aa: CASSKGVDRGGLETQYF
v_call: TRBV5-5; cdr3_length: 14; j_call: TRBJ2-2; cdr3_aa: CASSFDTNTGELFF
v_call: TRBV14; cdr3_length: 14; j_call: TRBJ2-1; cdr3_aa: CASSLYPRRAEQFF
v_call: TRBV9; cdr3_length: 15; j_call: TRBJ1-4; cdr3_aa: CASSLRTGPDEKLFF
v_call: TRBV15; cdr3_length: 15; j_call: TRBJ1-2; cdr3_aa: CATSRGGGVGYGYTF
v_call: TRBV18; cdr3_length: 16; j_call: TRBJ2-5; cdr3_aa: CASSPPTGDHRETQYF
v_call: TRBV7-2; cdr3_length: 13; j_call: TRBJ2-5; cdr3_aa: CASSPTGDGTQYF
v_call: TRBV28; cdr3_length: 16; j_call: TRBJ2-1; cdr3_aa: CASSESGGLSYNEQFF
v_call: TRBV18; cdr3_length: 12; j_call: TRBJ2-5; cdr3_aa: CASSGTGETQYF
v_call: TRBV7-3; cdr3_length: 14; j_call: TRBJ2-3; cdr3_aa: CASSPGVITDTQYF
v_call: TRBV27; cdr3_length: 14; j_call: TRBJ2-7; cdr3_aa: CASSLDSGGGEQYF
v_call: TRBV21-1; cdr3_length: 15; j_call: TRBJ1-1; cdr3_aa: CASSPPQGQGRRAFF
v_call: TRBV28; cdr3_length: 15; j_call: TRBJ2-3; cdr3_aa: CASSPGTGGTDTQYF
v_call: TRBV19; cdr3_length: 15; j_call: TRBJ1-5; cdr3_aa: CASNEGTASNQPQHF
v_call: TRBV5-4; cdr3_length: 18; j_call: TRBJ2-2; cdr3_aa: CASSLGLAGGSGTGELFF
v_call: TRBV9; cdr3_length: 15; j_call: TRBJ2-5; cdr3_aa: CASSGVGGDQETQYF
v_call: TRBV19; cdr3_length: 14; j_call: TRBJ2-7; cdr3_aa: CASTRTGGIYEQYF
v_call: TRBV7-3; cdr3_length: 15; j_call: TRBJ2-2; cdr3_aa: CASSLGRGASGELFF
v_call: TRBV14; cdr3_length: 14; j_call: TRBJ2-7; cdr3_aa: CASRRSGGDYEQYF
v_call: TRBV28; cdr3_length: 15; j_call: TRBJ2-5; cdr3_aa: CASSPSPGGQETQYF
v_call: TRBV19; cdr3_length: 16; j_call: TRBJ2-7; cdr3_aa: CASSIRGTGDTYEQYF
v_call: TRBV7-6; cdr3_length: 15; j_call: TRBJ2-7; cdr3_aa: CASSPRQGGSYEQYF
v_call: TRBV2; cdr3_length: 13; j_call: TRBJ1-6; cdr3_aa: CASRGATNSPLHF
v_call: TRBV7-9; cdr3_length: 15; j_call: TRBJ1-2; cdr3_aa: CASSARDRSNYGYTF
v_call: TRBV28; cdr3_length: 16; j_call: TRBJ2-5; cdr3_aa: CASSTPGGGRQETQYF
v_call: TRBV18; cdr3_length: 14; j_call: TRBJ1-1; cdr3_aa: CASSPGQSNTEAFF
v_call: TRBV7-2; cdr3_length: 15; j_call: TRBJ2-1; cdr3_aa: CASSLGTGSLNEQFF
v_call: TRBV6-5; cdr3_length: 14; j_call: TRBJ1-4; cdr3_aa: CASSAPGIGEKLFF
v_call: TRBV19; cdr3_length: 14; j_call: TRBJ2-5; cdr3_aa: CASSPPGGKRDQYF
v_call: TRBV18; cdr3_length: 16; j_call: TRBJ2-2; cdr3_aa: CASSRDQGAGTGELFF
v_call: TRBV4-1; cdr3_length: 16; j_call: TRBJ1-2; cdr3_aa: CASSAQEGLSNYGYTF
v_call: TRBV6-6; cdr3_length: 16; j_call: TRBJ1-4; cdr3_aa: CASSYSAGQGNEKLFF
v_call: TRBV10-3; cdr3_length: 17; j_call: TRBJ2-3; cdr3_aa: CAISVYAGGLNADTQYF
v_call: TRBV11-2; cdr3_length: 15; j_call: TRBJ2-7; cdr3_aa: CASSWGQGRGYEQYF
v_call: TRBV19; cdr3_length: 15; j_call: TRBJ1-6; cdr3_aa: CASSLPTGRNSPLHF
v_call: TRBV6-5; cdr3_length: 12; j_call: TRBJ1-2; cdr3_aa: CASLTGSGGYTF
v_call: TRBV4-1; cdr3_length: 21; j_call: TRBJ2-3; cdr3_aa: CASSLREVLGAARAESDTQYF
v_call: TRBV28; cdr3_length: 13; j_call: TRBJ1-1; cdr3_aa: CASSEGQPTEAFF
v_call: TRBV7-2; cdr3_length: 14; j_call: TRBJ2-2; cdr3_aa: CASSLLAGTGELFF
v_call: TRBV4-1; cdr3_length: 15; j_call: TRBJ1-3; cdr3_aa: CASSQVTYSGNTIYF
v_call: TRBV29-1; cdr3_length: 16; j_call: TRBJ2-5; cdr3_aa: CSVEWGGGSLQETQYF
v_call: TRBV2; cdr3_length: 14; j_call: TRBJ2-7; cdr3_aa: CASSAATAAGEQYF
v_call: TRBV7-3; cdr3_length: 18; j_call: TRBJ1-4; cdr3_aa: CASALNPGQGTTNEKLFF
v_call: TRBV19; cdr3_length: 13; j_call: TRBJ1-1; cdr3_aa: CASTITGGGEAFF
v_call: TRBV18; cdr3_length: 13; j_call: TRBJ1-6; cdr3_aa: CASSENYNSPLHF
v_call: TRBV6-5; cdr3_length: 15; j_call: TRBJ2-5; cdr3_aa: CASSSGLAGQETQYF
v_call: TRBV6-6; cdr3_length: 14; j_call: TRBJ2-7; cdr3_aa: CASLRGTGLLEQYF
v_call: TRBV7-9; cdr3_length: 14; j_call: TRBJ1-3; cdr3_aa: CASLRESSGNTIYF
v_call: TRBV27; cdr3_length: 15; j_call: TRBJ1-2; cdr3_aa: CASSLSRAGREGYTF
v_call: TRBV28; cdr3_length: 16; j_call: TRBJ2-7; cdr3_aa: CASRLSGDSRGYEQYF
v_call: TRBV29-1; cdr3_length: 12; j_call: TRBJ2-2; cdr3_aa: CSVRGYTGELFF
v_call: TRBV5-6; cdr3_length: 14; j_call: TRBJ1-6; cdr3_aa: CASRRTGYNSPLHF